The present entry profiles one TCR beta chain with its context. Method: immunoSEQ multiplex PCR; TCRdb's copy keeps in-frame clones and lacks some. The data show roughly 200,000 clones, 80% seen once. The source of the sample is a study of blood T cell repertoires in COVID-19. Turning to the study itself: Sites across the United States, Italy and Spain contributed samples from acute and convalescent COVID-19. In each case, the material was cDNA or gDNA derived from T cells, B-cell-depleted T cells, or PBMCs.

Trimming removed 2 bases from V and 11 bases from J, with 10 bases in between. This CDR3 comprises 11 residues. CDR1 and CDR2 (germline): SGDLS, YYNGEE. What was sequenced was peripheral blood. V and J are TRBV9 and TRBJ1-2, with D perhaps matching TRBD1 (6 bases). This clonotype was obtained from a man aged 65 to 79 with active or convalescent COVID-19. The CDR3 DNA sequence: TGTGCCAGCAGCGTGGACAGCGAGTACACCTTC. Protein sequence: CASSVDSEYTF.